One T cell receptor beta chain is described in this entry. Its antigen is undetermined. Every TCR library drew on approximately 3.5 ug of total RNA. TCRdb reprocessed the 5' RACE reads and stores each CDR3 protein as one record, lacking DNA. This sample contains about 330,000 distinct CDR3 sequences. The source of the sample is a study of monozygotic twins with inflammatory bowel disease. Whole-study findings and limits: Limited power may explain why concordant and discordant twins showed no difference in repertoire similarity. Those with IBD had lower TCRbeta diversity (inverse Simpson) than their healthy co-twins did.

The CDR3 contains 19 residues. CDR1 and CDR2 (germline): SGHDN, FVKESK. The clonotype was recovered from a human donor with ulcerative colitis or Crohn's disease, or a healthy co-twin of an affected twin (not recorded which). Sequencing was carried out using blood. This rearrangement joins TRBV14 to TRBJ1-2; absent DNA, TCRdb's TRBD1 call cannot be checked. The CDR3 protein is CASSPDLLLSRGEDYGYTF.